This entry lists 18 T cell receptor beta chains sequenced from one sample in a study of beta chain features in type 1 diabetes. Whole-study findings and limits: For Type 1 diabetes patients, all four CD4+ subsets carried TCRB CDR3s that were moderately but significantly shorter.

Isolated RNA was reverse transcribed in full, so expressed TCRB transcripts were sequenced. TCRdb keeps only in-frame clones here, not all; method: immunoSEQ multiplex PCR. The sample lists 640,000 or so clones; about an eighth were seen once. Their antigens are not known. The specimen sequenced was naive CD4+ T cells from blood. The receptors originated from a man aged 18 to 30 with type 1 diabetes.

The J gene is TRBJ1-1, the V gene TRBV28; 8 bases align to TRBD1. J gave up 3 bases and V 1 base, and 10 bases lay outside the gene matches. The V gene's germline CDR1 is MDHEN and CDR2 SYDVKM. The CDR3 totals 17 residues. For the CDR3, the DNA is TGTGCCAGCAGTTTATTTGGACAGGGACGGAAGGACACTGAAGCTTTCTTT. Amino acids: CASSLFGQGRKDTEAFF.

The sample holds a few counts of this clone. Other DNA sequences within the sample encode an identical CDR3. The chain couples TRBV5-1 to TRBJ1-1; D call uncertain. CDR1 is SGHRS and CDR2 is YFSETQ in the germline V gene. The CDR3 totals 13 residues. Trimming pared 0 bases from V and 1 base from J, leaving 4 bases between. CDR3 sequence: CASSLVPNTEAFF. The DNA for the CDR3 is TGCGCCAGCAGCTTGGTCCCGAACACTGAAGCTTTCTTT.

In this sample, this clone turned up a few times. The chain is built from TRBV2 and TRBJ2-2, with D perhaps TRBD2 (6 bases). Germline V gene sequence: CDR1 SNHLY, CDR2 FYNNEI. CDR3 length: 14 amino acids. With 5 bases removed from V and 4 bases from J, the gap between germline ends came to 11 bases. CDR3 nucleotide sequence: TGTGCCAGCAGTCGGGACTTCCTCACCGGGGAGCTGTTTTTT. This encodes CASSRDFLTGELFF.

The V gene is TRBV28, the J gene TRBJ1-2; a weak D match, TRBD1 (6 bases). Germline V CDR1 and CDR2: MDHEN, SYDVKM. V shed 5 bases and J shed 7 bases, with 20 bases lying between them. The length of the CDR3 is 15 residues. CDR3 loop: CASSRQASGSGGYTF. As DNA, the CDR3 is TGTGCCAGCAGTAGACAGGCCTCTGGATCGGGTGGCTACACCTTC.

This clone was picked up a small number of times. DNA for the CDR3: TGTGCCAGCAATATGGGAGGGGCCTCTGGAAACACCATATATTTT. Its translation: CASNMGGASGNTIYF. The chain has TRBV28 and TRBJ1-3, with D perhaps matching TRBD1 (5 bases). Germline CDR1 is MDHEN and CDR2 is SYDVKM. This CDR3 comprises 15 residues. Trimming removed 7 bases from V and 0 bases from J, with 13 bases in between.

This chain links TRBV2 with TRBJ2-5; D is unclear. This CDR3 is 12 amino acids long. Germline CDR1 and CDR2: SNHLY and FYNNEI. Trimming stripped 6 bases from V and 5 bases from J, with 10 bases between. The CDR3 region is CASRAIGETQYF. The CDR3 DNA follows: TGTGCCAGCAGGGCAATTGGGGAGACCCAGTACTTC.

This clone occurred a few times. The J gene is TRBJ2-5, the V gene TRBV5-6; weak D call: TRBD1 (6 bases). Trimming left V 1 base short and J 5 bases short, with 15 bases between. Germline CDR1 reads SGHDT; CDR2 reads YYEEEE. The length of the CDR3 is 15 residues. In nucleotides, the CDR3 is TGTGCCAGCAGCTTGACGCAGGGGAGTTGGGAGACCCAGTACTTC. Translated, it gives CASSLTQGSWETQYF.

The chain employs TRBV30 and TRBJ1-3; D not certain. Germline assignment: CDR1 GTSNPN and CDR2 SVGIG (reference sequence). CDR3 length: 14 residues. The V and J ends lost 8 bases and 2 bases respectively, with 16 bases between them. For the CDR3, the DNA is TGTGCCGCTTACCGGGGTTTTGCTGGAAACACCATATATTTT. It yields the protein CAAYRGFAGNTIYF.

This rearrangement joins TRBV19 to TRBJ2-6, with D tentatively TRBD2 (6 bases). CDR3 length: 16 residues. CDR1 is LNHDA and CDR2 is SQIVND in the germline V gene (reference sequence). The ends were cut back, 3 bases at V and 2 bases at J, with 11 bases in the middle. The CDR3 spells CASSMGGTAGANVLTF. The CDR3 DNA sequence: TGTGCCAGTAGTATGGGAGGAACGGCTGGGGCCAACGTCCTGACTTTC.

This chain connects TRBV6-5 to TRBJ2-3; no clear D. This CDR3 is 16 amino acids long. Trimming left V 0 bases short and J 4 bases short, with 14 bases between. Germline loops: CDR1 MNHEY, CDR2 SVGAGI. The CDR3: CASSYSVKPTPDTQYF. The DNA of the CDR3 is TGTGCCAGCAGTTACTCGGTCAAACCAACCCCAGATACGCAGTATTTT.

This clone has more than one count but fewer than ten. This rearrangement joins TRBV28 to TRBJ1-5; D call uncertain. CDR1 is MDHEN and CDR2 is SYDVKM in the germline V gene. Trimming removed 6 bases at V and 4 bases at J, with 10 bases between. This CDR3 is 13 amino acids long. This CDR3 reads CASRYPGNQPQHF. As DNA, the CDR3 is TGTGCCAGCAGGTATCCAGGTAATCAGCCCCAGCATTTT.

This clone was found a few times. The V gene is TRBV15, the J gene TRBJ1-5; a weak D match, TRBD1 (6 bases). V was cut by 2 bases and J by 8 bases, with 10 bases left in between. The CDR3 is made up of 13 amino acids. Germline V gives CDR1 LNHNV, CDR2 YYDKDF (reference sequence). CDR3 protein: CATSRQTGEPQHF. The CDR3 DNA reads as TGTGCCACCAGCAGACAGACAGGAGAGCCCCAGCATTTT. Combining the CDR3 with reference TRBV15 and TRBJ1-5 gives the whole variable domain DAMVIQNPRYQVTQFGKPVTLSCSQTLNHNVMYWYQQKSSQAPKLLFHYYDKDFNNEADTPDNFQSRRPNTSFCFLDIRSPGLGDTAMYLCATSRQTGEPQHFGDGTRLSIL.

V and J are TRBV9 and TRBJ2-5, with TRBD1 matching 8 bases. Per the germline V gene, CDR1 is SGDLS and CDR2 is YYNGEE. This CDR3 spans 16 amino acids. J lost 3 bases, V lost 0 bases, and 7 bases had no gene match. The CDR3 sequence is CASSVGRGREEETQYF. The CDR3 DNA is TGTGCCAGCAGCGTAGGCAGGGGGCGAGAGGAAGAGACCCAGTACTTC. Full variable domain (rest looked up from reference TRBV9 and TRBJ2-5): DSGVTQTPKHLITATGQRVTLRCSPRSGDLSVYWYQQSLDQGLQFLIQYYNGEERAKGNILERFSAQQFPDLHSELNLSSLELGDSALYFCASSVGRGREEETQYFGPGTRLLVL.

The chain couples TRBV18 to TRBJ1-1; D is uncertain. Looked up from germline, CDR1 is KGHSH and CDR2 is LQKENI. The CDR3 runs 14 residues. The V gene lost 1 base and the J gene lost 0 bases, with 6 bases spanning the gap. As DNA, the CDR3 is TGTGCCAGCTCACCACGGGCCTTGAACACTGAAGCTTTCTTT. This sequence encodes CASSPRALNTEAFF.

This clone was counted a few times. The V gene is TRBV7-2, the J gene TRBJ1-5, with D maybe TRBD1 (5 bases). Trimming cost V 1 base and J 2 bases, with 6 bases left between them. The CDR3 contains 14 residues. CDR1 SGHTA and CDR2 FQGNSA come from the germline V gene. For the CDR3, the DNA is TGTGCCAGCAGCTTAGGAGGGGGCAATCAGCCCCAGCATTTT. Translation: CASSLGGGNQPQHF.

The chain carries TRBV2 and TRBJ2-3; D is unresolved. The CDR3 consists of 11 residues. The V end lost 5 bases, the J end lost 9 bases, and 9 bases lay between the germline ends. Germline V CDR1 and CDR2: SNHLY, FYNNEI. CDR3 DNA: TGTGCCAGCAGTCCATCGGAAACGCAGTATTTT. It translates to CASSPSETQYF.

The chain recombines TRBV7-9 with TRBJ2-3; 7 nucleotides agree with TRBD1. V lost 5 bases to trimming and J lost 5 bases; unmatched junction nucleotides: 10. CDR1 SEHNR and CDR2 FQNEAQ come from the germline V gene (reference sequence). CDR3 length equals 15 residues. This CDR3 reads CASSDSKSGGDTQYF. Here the CDR3 DNA reads TGTGCCAGCAGCGACTCCAAGTCAGGGGGAGATACGCAGTATTTT. Filled out from reference TRBV7-9 and TRBJ2-3, the complete variable domain reads DTGVSQNPRHKITKRGQNVTFRCDPISEHNRLYWYRQTLGQGPEFLTYFQNEAQLEKSRLLSDRFSAERPKGSFSTLEIQRTEQGDSAMYLCASSDSKSGGDTQYFGPGTRLTVL.

CDR3 coding DNA: TGTGCCAGCACTGCCCTCCACCTCGCCAAAAACATTCAGTACTTC. Its translation: CASTALHLAKNIQYF. The chain recombines TRBV7-2 with TRBJ2-4; D call uncertain. Germline V gives CDR1 SGHTA, CDR2 FQGNSA. V was shortened by 7 bases and J by 1 base, with 14 bases between the two germline ends. This CDR3 has 15 residues.